The clone carrying this T cell receptor (beta chain) has ten or more counts. Its antigen is unidentified. The data stem from a study of T cells after posttransplantation cyclophosphamide. The study, taken as a whole, reports: Later post-transplant blood repertoires were often dominated by donor CD8+ memory clones. Blood and skin or GI T cell repertoires showed limited TRB overlap. TRB clonality was highly associated with recipient CMV seropositivity and reactivation.

Germline V lookup: CDR1 SEHNR, CDR2 FQNEAQ (reference sequence). The V and J ends lost 4 bases and 5 bases respectively, with 6 bases between them. The CDR3 spans 12 residues. The assay was immunoSEQ multiplex PCR, and TCRdb's table has in-frame clones only and misses some. The table records tens of thousands of clones without singletons, the ten largest covering about 1.5%. This TCR came from a man aged 45-60 years in good health, CMV-negative, and a related stem cell transplant donor. The rearrangement links TRBV7-9 to TRBJ1-5; D is ambiguous. Sequencing was carried out using PBMCs. This CDR3 is CASSYLDQPQHF. The CDR3 nucleotides read TGTGCCAGCAGCTATTTAGATCAGCCCCAGCATTTT.